The 18 T cell receptor beta chains listed next were all sequenced from one sample in a study of blood T cells in healthy people across ages (dated by TCRdb to 2014 to 2015). Libraries were made using 5' RACE. These reads were obtained on an Illumina HiSeq 2500. A second PCR of about 7 to 12 cycles was run with a J-beta primer mix and a sample-barcoded 5' primer. The public reads were quality trimmed at Q25 with fastp and then assembled into clones with MiXCR by TCRdb, keeping productive beta chains. Rows are unified per CDR3 protein, each entry keeping the most common DNA and genes. The sample table shows 270,000 or so distinct CDR3 sequences, and 25% to 30% are seen once. The ten largest clones represent over 25% of the sample. Sequenced sample: blood. The receptors were sampled from a woman in her seventies in good health.

This sequence joins TRBV10-3 and TRBJ2-3, with TRBD2 as a possible D gene (5 bases). Trimming took off 2 bases at V and 5 bases at J, with 17 bases between the two ends. Germline V gene data show CDR1 as ENHRY and CDR2 as SYGVKD. CDR3 size: 16 residues. For the CDR3, the DNA is TGTGCCATCAGTGAGCCTGGCGCTGGGAGCGGAGATACGCAGTATTTT. This translates into CAISEPGAGSGDTQYF.

The V gene is TRBV28, the J gene TRBJ2-5, with 8 bases matching TRBD1. The V gene's germline CDR1 is MDHEN and CDR2 SYDVKM. This CDR3 contains 15 residues. J was trimmed by 5 bases and V by 0 bases; bases with no gene match: 5. The CDR3 protein is CASSLWGQVGETQYF. DNA of the CDR3: TGTGCCAGCAGTTTATGGGGACAGGTCGGGGAGACCCAGTACTTC. The full variable domain, with the rest looked up from reference TRBV28 and TRBJ2-5, is DVKVTQSSRYLVKRTGEKVFLECVQDMDHENMFWYRQDPGLGLRLIYFSYDVKMKEKGDIPEGYSVSREKKERFSLILESASTNQTSMYLCASSLWGQVGETQYFGPGTRLLVL.

The table lists this clonotype with a few counts. V is TRBV5-1 and J is TRBJ2-4; D is ambiguous. This CDR3 region has 14 residues. Trimming cost V 1 base and J 5 bases, with 10 bases left between them. Per germline, CDR1 SGHRS and CDR2 YFSETQ. The CDR3 is CASSLSSSENIQYF. In nucleotides, the CDR3 is TGCGCCAGCAGCTTGAGTTCCTCAGAAAACATTCAGTACTTC.

This rearrangement joins TRBV6-5 to TRBJ2-1; D is perhaps TRBD1 or TRBD2 (6 bases each). The ends were cut back, 8 bases at V and 6 bases at J, with 17 bases in the middle. The CDR3 contains 14 residues. In germline, CDR1 is MNHEY, CDR2 SVGAGI. The DNA of the CDR3 is TGTGCCAGCTCTAGGGCAGGAGGGGGCAATGAGCAGTTCTTC. Its protein is CASSRAGGGNEQFF.

This clonotype appeared many times. The DNA for the CDR3 is TGTGCCAGCTCTGCCCCCCCGGGGAACGAGCAGTACTTC. Protein product: CASSAPPGNEQYF. This chain joins TRBV18 and TRBJ2-7, with TRBD2 as a possible D gene (5 bases). CDR1 KGHSH and CDR2 LQKENI come from the germline V gene. There are 13 residues in the CDR3. V was cut by 6 bases and J by 5 bases, with 14 bases left in between. Together with reference TRBV18 and TRBJ2-7, the CDR3 gives the full variable domain: NAGVMQNPRHLVRRRGQEARLRCSPMKGHSHVYWYRQLPEEGLKFMVYLQKENIIDESGMPKERFSAEFPKEGPSILRIQQVVRGDSAAYFCASSAPPGNEQYFGPGTRLTVT.

The V and J genes are TRBV19 and TRBJ2-7; 13 bases align to TRBD2. From germline, CDR1 is LNHDA and CDR2 SQIVND (reference sequence). The CDR3 is 19 amino acids. Trimming at V came to 6 bases and at J to 5 bases, leaving 19 bases not matched to a gene. The CDR3 nucleotides read TGTGCCAGTAGGAATCGGGGAACTAGCGGGAGGGTTCTTGGGAACGAGCAGTACTTC. This sequence encodes CASRNRGTSGRVLGNEQYF.

This clonotype appeared a few times. V usage is TRBV20-1 and J usage is TRBJ2-3; 13 bases are a match to TRBD2. Germline CDR1 and CDR2: DFQATT and SNEGSKA (reference sequence). CDR3 size: 18 residues. With 3 bases clipped from V and 3 bases from J, the junction kept 12 bases outside the gene matches. For the CDR3, the DNA is TGCAGTGCTAGTGGCGAACTAACTAGCGGGAGGGTTACAGATACGCAGTATTTT. This encodes CSASGELTSGRVTDTQYF.

The rearrangement joins TRBV3-1 to TRBJ2-2; 8 nucleotides align to TRBD2. The CDR3 extends over 18 amino acids. V was clipped by 4 bases and J by 2 bases; unmatched bases: 12. Germline V gene sequence: CDR1 LGHDT, CDR2 YNNKEL (reference sequence). The CDR3 here is CASSRPNLAGYNTGELFF. DNA of the CDR3: TGTGCCAGCAGCCGCCCAAACTTAGCGGGATACAACACCGGGGAGCTGTTTTTT.

This chain connects TRBV7-8 to TRBJ2-5, with a possible D match to TRBD1 (5 bases). Germline V gene lookup returns CDR1 SGHVS and CDR2 FQNEAQ. The CDR3 length is 12 residues. V was cut by 2 bases and J by 6 bases, with 7 bases left in between. CDR3 DNA: TGTGCCAGCAGCTTACAGGGAAAGACCCAGTACTTC. Encoded protein: CASSLQGKTQYF.

The V gene is TRBV20-1, the J gene TRBJ2-7; D ambiguous. V lost 1 base and J lost 2, with 9 bases in between. CDR1 is DFQATT and CDR2 is SNEGSKA in the germline V gene (reference sequence). The CDR3 has 13 residues. The CDR3: CSARAPATYEQYF. Written as DNA, the CDR3 is TGCAGTGCTAGAGCACCAGCAACCTACGAGCAGTACTTC.

This clonotype was seen a few times. This chain links TRBV6-2 or TRBV6-3 with TRBJ2-5; D remains unclear. The CDR3 extends over 12 amino acids. Per germline, CDR1 MNHEY and CDR2 SVGEGT. The V end was cut by 2 bases, the J end by 6 bases, with 7 bases between. As DNA, the CDR3 is TGTGCCAGCAGTTACATGACTCAGACCCAGTACTTC. Protein product: CASSYMTQTQYF.

On this clonotype itself: Germline is not matched at one junction end, which may reflect a read error. This chain links TRBV7-2 with TRBJ2-7; TRBD1 aligns across 9 bases. In germline, CDR1 is SGHTA, CDR2 FQGNSA. The CDR3 is 16 residues long. CDR3 amino acids: CASSLGGQGTKNKQCF. The CDR3 nucleotides are TGTGCCAGCAGCTTAGGCGGACAGGGGACGAAAAATAAGCAGTGCTTC.

This clonotype was observed a few times. The rearrangement uses TRBV7-3 and TRBJ2-1; D remains unclear. Trimming left V 4 bases short and J 9 bases short, with 10 bases between. Germline lookup yields CDR1 SGHTA and CDR2 FQGTGA. The CDR3 extends over 12 amino acids. The CDR3 loop is CASSSSWGEQFF. The CDR3 DNA sequence: TGTGCCAGCAGCTCCAGTTGGGGTGAGCAGTTCTTC.

The rearrangement links TRBV2 to TRBJ2-5; 8 nucleotides align to TRBD2. Trimming removed 6 bases from V and 4 bases from J; junction bases left unmatched: 10. The CDR3 is made up of 15 amino acids. The V gene's germline CDR1 is SNHLY and CDR2 FYNNEI. CDR3 in DNA: TGTGCCAGCAGCTATCTAGCGGGTGGGGGAGAGACCCAGTACTTC. Translation gives CASSYLAGGGETQYF.

In its sample, this clonotype was seen a few times. The CDR3 reads CASSIGTGATDTQYF. The CDR3 nucleotides are TGTGCCAGCAGTATTGGGACAGGGGCGACAGATACGCAGTATTTT. The rearrangement joins TRBV2 to TRBJ2-3; 10 bases fit TRBD1. V was pared by 5 bases and J by 3 bases, with 5 bases of the junction left unmatched. Germline V CDR1 and CDR2: SNHLY, FYNNEI. The CDR3 loop spans 15 amino acids.

CDR3 residues: CASRREVSNQPQHF. DNA for the CDR3: TGTGCCAGCAGGCGGGAGGTGAGCAATCAGCCCCAGCATTTT. The rearrangement links TRBV6-1 to TRBJ1-5, with D uncertain. Between the trimmed V and J ends, which lost 6 bases and 1 base, there was a span of 10 bases. Germline CDR1 reads MNHNS; CDR2 reads SASEGT. CDR3 length: 14 amino acids.

The chain links TRBV28 to TRBJ1-6; the D is unclear. The V end was cut by 7 bases, the J end by 10 bases, with 11 bases between. The CDR3 sequence is 12 residues long. From germline, CDR1 is MDHEN and CDR2 SYDVKM. The CDR3 DNA follows: TGTGCCAGCAATCCCCTCGGGTCACCCCTCCACTTT. It translates to CASNPLGSPLHF.

This clonotype has a handful of counts. The V call is TRBV7-2, the J call TRBJ2-7; TRBD2 matches at 15 bases. Trimming cost V 5 bases and J 3 bases; bases outside gene matches: 2. CDR1 SGHTA and CDR2 FQGNSA come from the germline V gene. CDR3 length: 15 amino acids. The CDR3 sequence is CASSLGLAGGYEQYF. CDR3 coding DNA: TGTGCCAGCAGCCTGGGACTAGCGGGAGGCTACGAGCAGTACTTC.